This TCR beta chain derives from a study of identical twins. Via MiXCR, TCRdb re-called the 5' RACE reads, giving one row per CDR3 protein. The repertoire has more than 400,000 distinct CDR3 sequences, 13% to 15% of them found once; the top ten carry about 0.4%. Study results and limitations: There was an excess of low generation probability in the out-of-frame alpha sequences that twins shared. The authors noted that invariant MAIT and iNKT cells could partly confound zero-insertion analyses.

In germline, CDR1 is MGHRA, CDR2 YSYEKL. Between the trimmed V and J ends, which lost 3 bases and 4 bases, there was a span of 8 bases. The CDR3 length is 13 residues. This clonotype was observed a few times. Its antigen is still unknown. This sample was shared with a second study, whose subject was yellow fever vaccine responses in identical twins.

The receptor was derived from a woman between 18 and 30 years old in good health. Specimen: CD4+ T cells sorted from blood. V usage is TRBV4-1 and J usage is TRBJ2-3; possible D gene TRBD1, 6 bases. CDR3 region: CASSHQGPDTQYF. The CDR3 DNA reads TGCGCCAGCAGCCACCAGGGGCCAGATACGCAGTATTTT.